This T cell receptor (beta chain) was captured in a study of T cells in Graves' hyperthyroidism and ophthalmopathy. The germline gives CDR1 MNHEY, CDR2 SMNVEV (reference sequence). The CDR3 is 13 amino acids. The V segment lost 8 bases and the J segment 8 bases; nucleotides outside the gene matches: 9. RNA transcripts served as the template for amplifying TCR beta CDR3 regions. The study used the HTBI primer set for a first-round RT-PCR of the TCR CDR3. Each CDR3 protein is one row after TCRdb ran MiXCR on the multiplex PCR reads. The profile shows fewer than 400,000 distinct CDR3 sequences, over 15% of them singletons. General observations from the study: Ophthalmopathy could be told apart from stable hyperthyroidism with a 13 V-J model.

Note on this clonotype: The antigen is undetermined.

These patients, aged 18 to 65, had recently diagnosed hyperthyroidism lasting under 2 months. This sample holds PBMCs from 10 ml fresh peripheral blood. This chain connects TRBV27 to TRBJ1-2; 9 nucleotides line up with TRBD1. Sequenced input: blood. This TCR derives from a young man with Graves' hyperthyroidism. CDR3 coding DNA: TGTGCCAGCCAAGCCGGGACAGGGAACGGCTACACCTTC. Translated: CASQAGTGNGYTF.